This passage covers 16 T cell receptor beta chains from one sample sequenced in a study of identical twins. Using its own MiXCR run on the 5' RACE reads, TCRdb lists one record per CDR3 protein. This sample has hundreds of thousands of distinct CDR3 sequences; about 7.3% occur once, and the top ten carry about 3.6%. Separately, the same data were catalogued under a study of yellow fever vaccine responses in identical twins.

Material for sequencing was memory (CD45RO+) T cells sorted from blood. These receptors were taken from a woman under 30 in good health.

This clonotype was observed a few times. The chain uses TRBV4-1 and TRBJ2-5; 9 bases map to TRBD2. V lost 3 bases to trimming and J lost 4 bases; unmatched junction nucleotides: 6. Germline V gene sequence: CDR1 MGHRA, CDR2 YSYEKL. The CDR3 extends over 15 amino acids. The CDR3: CASSQGVAGVETQYF. The CDR3 nucleotides are TGCGCCAGCAGCCAGGGGGTAGCGGGGGTAGAGACCCAGTACTTC.

V gene TRBV12-3 or TRBV12-4 combines with J gene TRBJ1-2, with D maybe TRBD1 (6 bases). V gave up 4 bases and J gave up 4 bases, with 16 bases separating them. The CDR3 extends over 15 amino acids. CDR3 in amino acids: CASSSWAGDPYGYTF. DNA for the CDR3: TGTGCCAGCAGTTCCTGGGCAGGGGATCCCTATGGCTACACCTTC.

This clonotype has just a few counts. The V call is TRBV7-8, the J call TRBJ2-2; D call uncertain. CDR3 size: 14 residues. Per germline, CDR1 SGHVS and CDR2 FQNEAQ. The germline V and J ends were trimmed by 0 bases and 3 bases, with 5 bases remaining between them. DNA for the CDR3: TGTGCCAGCAGCTTAGCTCCTTACACCGGGGAGCTGTTTTTT. The encoded protein is CASSLAPYTGELFF.

Many counts were recorded for this clonotype. The V gene is TRBV12-3 or TRBV12-4, the J gene TRBJ2-5; 7 bases map to TRBD1. Germline trimming cut 8 bases from V and 7 bases from J; bases unmatched to any gene: 7. The CDR3 is 12 amino acids. This CDR3 is CASAGSGGTQYF. DNA for the CDR3: TGTGCCAGCGCCGGGTCAGGGGGGACCCAGTACTTC.

This clonotype was counted a few times. This chain links TRBV2 with TRBJ2-5; TRBD2 is a possible D gene (7 bases). The V gene lost 1 base and the J gene lost 2 bases, with 14 bases spanning the gap. CDR3 size: 16 residues. Germline lookup yields CDR1 SNHLY and CDR2 FYNNEI. The CDR3 sequence is CASSEGLGRGQETQYF. The CDR3 bases are TGTGCCAGCAGTGAAGGGTTAGGGAGGGGGCAAGAGACCCAGTACTTC.

Of note for this clonotype: One junction end disagrees with the germline gene, perhaps due to a read error. The J gene is TRBJ2-1, the V gene TRBV27, with D unresolved. CDR3 length: 11 amino acids. Germline loops: CDR1 MNHEY, CDR2 SMNVEV (reference sequence). The CDR3 loop is CTSSSGNEQFF. DNA of the CDR3: TGTACCAGCAGTTCCGGGAATGAGCAGTTCTTC.

In DNA form, the CDR3 reads TGCGCCAGCAGCCCCTTGGGGGGGGAAAAACTGTTTTTT. This codes for CASSPLGGEKLFF. This rearrangement joins TRBV4-1 to TRBJ1-4, with D perhaps matching TRBD1 (5 bases). Germline CDR1 reads MGHRA; CDR2 reads YSYEKL. Deletions cut 4 bases from V and 8 bases from J, with 11 bases between. The CDR3 consists of 13 residues.

At least ten counts were recorded for this clonotype. This rearrangement joins TRBV5-1 to TRBJ1-1; D unclear. This CDR3 has 14 residues. V lost 3 bases and J lost 7, with 16 bases in between. CDR1 is SGHRS and CDR2 is YFSETQ in the germline V gene. Written as DNA, the CDR3 is TGCGCCAGCAGCTCTCGCGTGGGATCGGGTGAAGCTTTCTTT. Its translation: CASSSRVGSGEAFF.

The CDR3 nucleotides are TGCGCCAGCAGCATCACGGGGGTTGCGGGCAATGAGCAGTTCTTC. This codes for CASSITGVAGNEQFF. V is TRBV5-1 and J is TRBJ2-1; tentatively, D is TRBD2 (6 bases). The germline V gene encodes CDR1 SGHRS and CDR2 YFSETQ. The CDR3 is 15 amino acids. V dropped 4 bases and J dropped 6 bases, with 17 bases sitting between them.

This clonotype has only a few counts. V gene TRBV28 combines with J gene TRBJ2-7; TRBD1 agrees at 11 bases. Trimming took 6 bases from V and 9 from J; bases not matched to a gene: 13. Per the germline V gene, CDR1 is MDHEN and CDR2 is SYDVKM. The CDR3 is made up of 15 amino acids. In DNA form, the CDR3 reads TGTGCCAGCAGCTTCCGGGACAGGGGGACAATTGGGCAGTACTTC. Translating gives CASSFRDRGTIGQYF.

Ten or more counts support this clonotype. This sequence joins TRBV12-3 or TRBV12-4 and TRBJ1-5; 7 positions match TRBD1. This CDR3 is built from 15 residues. Trimming took 6 bases from V and 7 from J; bases not matched to a gene: 12. CDR3 protein: CASRSNTGDGQPQHF. The CDR3 DNA follows: TGTGCCAGCAGGTCAAACACAGGGGATGGGCAGCCCCAGCATTTT.

This clonotype showed up many times. An end of the junction differs from the germline gene, which may be a read error. The CDR3 loop is CSASHGGLSPF. The CDR3 DNA sequence: TGCAGTGCTAGTCACGGGGGGCTCTCCCCTTTT. V and J are TRBV20-1 and TRBJ2-3, with a possible D match to TRBD2 (7 bases). Germline loops: CDR1 DFQATT, CDR2 SNEGSKA (reference sequence). This CDR3 is built from 11 residues.

In regard to this clonotype: It is likely a read error, because the conserved phenylalanine at the end of the CDR3 is missing. The chain has TRBV24-1 and TRBJ1-5; D uncertain. Germline V lookup: CDR1 KGHDR, CDR2 SFDVKD. This CDR3 has 14 residues. V lost 3 bases, J lost 7 bases, and 12 bases lay in between. The CDR3 bases are TGTGCCACCAGTGATCCAACCGTGGGCCAGCCCCAGCATTTA. As protein: CATSDPTVGQPQHL.

Ten or more counts support this clonotype. The chain couples TRBV3-1 to TRBJ1-1, with 7 bases identical to TRBD1. V was pared by 3 bases and J by 0 bases, with 4 bases of the junction left unmatched. The CDR3 runs to 15 residues. Per the germline V gene, CDR1 is LGHDT and CDR2 is YNNKEL (reference sequence). The chain's CDR3 is CASSQGDRMNTEAFF. DNA for the CDR3: TGTGCCAGCAGCCAGGGGGACAGAATGAACACTGAAGCTTTCTTT.

This clonotype has only a few counts. The V gene is TRBV5-1, the J gene TRBJ1-4; D gene ambiguous. This CDR3 is 14 amino acids long. Germline CDR1 and CDR2: SGHRS and YFSETQ. V was trimmed by 5 bases and J by 6 bases, leaving 14 bases between them. The CDR3 loop is CASRPSEAYEKLFF. The CDR3, as DNA: TGCGCCAGCAGACCCAGTGAGGCGTATGAAAAACTGTTTTTT.

The J gene is TRBJ1-1, the V gene TRBV9; D remains ambiguous. Germline CDR1 and CDR2: SGDLS and YYNGEE. This CDR3 spans 13 amino acids. The V end lost 0 bases, the J end lost 6 bases, and 9 bases lay between the germline ends. The CDR3: CASSVEEGAEAFF. As DNA, the CDR3 is TGTGCCAGCAGCGTAGAAGAGGGTGCTGAAGCTTTCTTT.